This T cell receptor beta chain emerged from a study of regulatory T cells in long-lasting Graves disease. The CDR3 length is 17 residues. Germline CDR1 is MDHEN and CDR2 is SYDVKM. The ends lost 4 bases at V and 3 bases at J; junction bases unmatched: 11. Documented time point: persistent/refractory GD, antithyroid drugs over 5 years with positive TRAb. PBMCs provided the RNA from which the TCR library was made. From each patient, about 8.5 milliliters of peripheral blood was drawn and collected into an EDTA anticoagulant tube. Investigators prepared the TCR beta libraries by applying iRepertoire HTBI primers and Arm-PCR of CDR3 regions. TCRdb reprocessed the multiplex PCR reads via MiXCR and lists one record per CDR3 protein. The sample contains 300,000 to 400,000 distinct CDR3 sequences, 15% to 20% of which appear only once.

The sample in question was peripheral blood mononuclear cells (PBMCs), obtained when the disease was refractory, from a patient treated with antithyroid drugs. The chain carries TRBV28 and TRBJ2-1; 8 positions match TRBD2. This receptor was obtained from a female donor with Graves disease. CDR3 loop: CASSWESGRVIYNEQFF. CDR3 nucleotides: TGTGCCAGCAGTTGGGAAAGCGGGAGAGTTATCTACAATGAGCAGTTCTTC.